This T cell receptor (beta chain) was sequenced during a study of neurological immune-mediated disorders. Study observations and caveats: Across subjects, expanded clones had no CDR3 amino acid sequences in common, pointing to private repertoires in all groups.

The authors made cDNA by 5'RACE with 10-nucleotide random UMIs. TCRdb used MiXCR to reprocess the 5' RACE reads, holding one entry per CDR3 protein. The sample includes approximately 30,000 distinct CDR3 sequences, about 4.1% of them seen just once. This clonotype occurred many times. Its antigen remains unidentified. The sorted libraries were made from about 910,000 CD4+ or CD8+ T cells. Sequenced input: CD4+ T cells from blood. The receptor was isolated from a middle-aged woman in good health.

CDR3 sequence (DNA): TGTGCCAGTAGTACCCCGGGACACATCTATGGCTACACCTTC. Residues: CASSTPGHIYGYTF. V gene TRBV19 combines with J gene TRBJ1-2; D is perhaps TRBD1 (6 bases). CDR1 and CDR2 (germline): LNHDA, SQIVND (reference sequence). V dropped 4 bases and J dropped 4 bases, with 13 bases sitting between them. This CDR3 spans 14 amino acids.